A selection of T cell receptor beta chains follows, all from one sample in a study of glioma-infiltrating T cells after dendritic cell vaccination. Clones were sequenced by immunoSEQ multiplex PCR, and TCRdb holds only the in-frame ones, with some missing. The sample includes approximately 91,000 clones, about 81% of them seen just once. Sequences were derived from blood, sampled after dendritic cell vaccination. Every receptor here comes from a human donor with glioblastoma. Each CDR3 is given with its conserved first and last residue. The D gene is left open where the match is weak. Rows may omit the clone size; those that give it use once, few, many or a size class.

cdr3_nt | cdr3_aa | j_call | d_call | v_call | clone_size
TGCGCCAGCAGCCATGGTGGAGGGACCGCTAGCACAGATACGCAGTATTTT | CASSHGGGTASTDTQYF | TRBJ2-3 | - | TRBV5-1 | -
TGTGCCAGCAGCGAGACAGGGTTGGGAGCTTTCTTT | CASSETGLGAFF | TRBJ1-1 | TRBD1 | TRBV6-5 | -
TGTGCCAGCAGCTTATTGAACAGGCACACCGGGGAGCTGTTTTTT | CASSLLNRHTGELFF | TRBJ2-2 | - | TRBV5-6 | -
TGTGCCAGTAGTATGGTCTGGCAGGAAACCTACGAGCAGTACTTC | CASSMVWQETYEQYF | TRBJ2-7 | - | TRBV19 | once
TGTGCCAGCAGTGAAGACGTGAGCTCCTACAATGAGCAGTTCTTC | CASSEDVSSYNEQFF | TRBJ2-1 | - | TRBV6-1 | once
TGTGCCTCATACGACAGGGGACTAAATCAGCCCCAGCATTTT | CASYDRGLNQPQHF | TRBJ1-5 | TRBD1 | TRBV19 | -
TGTGCCAGCAGCGCGGGGGGGGTTAGCACAGATACGCAGTATTTT | CASSAGGVSTDTQYF | TRBJ2-3 | TRBD2 | TRBV9 | -
TGTGCCAGCAGCCGGTCGAATGAAAAACTGTTTTTT | CASSRSNEKLFF | TRBJ1-4 | - | TRBV7-2 | -
TGTGCCAGCAGCCGGACAGCTGGCAATCAGCCCCAGCATTTT | CASSRTAGNQPQHF | TRBJ1-5 | - | TRBV5-6 | -
TGTGCCAGCAGCAGACTTGAGGGGAGGTGGAACACTGAAGCTTTCTTT | CASSRLEGRWNTEAFF | TRBJ1-1 | - | TRBV12-1 | -
TGTGCCAGTAGCCCCGTTGGACTAGCGGGGGGCCAGAACACCGGGGAGCTGTTTTTT | CASSPVGLAGGQNTGELFF | TRBJ2-2 | TRBD2 | TRBV19 | -
TGTGCCACCAGCTCGGGACAGAACACTGAAGCTTTCTTT | CATSSGQNTEAFF | TRBJ1-1 | - | TRBV15 | once
TGCAGCGTTGTGGATGCAGGTTACTCAGCCTACGAGCAGTACTTC | CSVVDAGYSAYEQYF | TRBJ2-7 | - | TRBV29-1 | -
TGTGCCAGCAGCTTCCCGGGTATCCGTAGGACTGAAGCTTTCTTT | CASSFPGIRRTEAFF | TRBJ1-1 | - | TRBV5-8 | -
TGTGCCAGCAGGGGAAGTGACGGAGGAGATACGCAGTATTTT | CASRGSDGGDTQYF | TRBJ2-3 | - | TRBV6-1 | -
TGTGCCAGCAGCCAAGATCCTGGAGGAAGCGATCCCAGCACAGATACGCAGTATTTT | CASSQDPGGSDPSTDTQYF | TRBJ2-3 | - | TRBV4-2 | -
TGTGCCATCAGGACCCACGAGGGGGTGGGGACTGAAGCTTTCTTT | CAIRTHEGVGTEAFF | TRBJ1-1 | - | TRBV10-3 | -
TGTGCCAGTAGACCTGGAGGGGCTGGGGGTGAAAAACTGTTTTTT | CASRPGGAGGEKLFF | TRBJ1-4 | - | TRBV19 | -
TGTGCCAGCAGCCCTAGCGGCTACTCCTACAATGAGCAGTTCTTC | CASSPSGYSYNEQFF | TRBJ2-1 | TRBD2 | TRBV7-9 | -
TGTGCCAGCAGCCTAAGTGCAGGGCGGGGGTGGAACTCCTACGAGCAGTACTTC | CASSLSAGRGWNSYEQYF | TRBJ2-7 | TRBD2 | TRBV4-2 | -
TGTGCCAGCAGCTTAACTGGACAAACCCCCAAAAACATTCAGTACTTC | CASSLTGQTPKNIQYF | TRBJ2-4 | - | TRBV7-8 | -
TGTGCCAGCAGTCCTAACAGGGGCTACACCTTC | CASSPNRGYTF | TRBJ1-2 | - | TRBV2 | -
TGTGCCAGCAGCTTACAAGAGCTAGCGGCGCTGTGGGAGACCCAGTACTTC | CASSLQELAALWETQYF | TRBJ2-5 | TRBD2 | TRBV7-8 | -
TGCGCCAGCAGTCGTCACAGGGGGCAGAATCAGCCCCAGCATTTT | CASSRHRGQNQPQHF | TRBJ1-5 | TRBD1 | TRBV23-1 | -
TGTGCTAGTGGTTCCTGGACAGGGATGGGAGGATATGGCTACACCTTC | CASGSWTGMGGYGYTF | TRBJ1-2 | TRBD1 | TRBV12-5 | few
TGTGCCAGCAGTTTCCAGGGACTCCCTGGAAACACCATATATTTT | CASSFQGLPGNTIYF | TRBJ1-3 | - | TRBV27 | -
TGTGCCAGCAGTGAAAAGTGGACAGGACCTAACTATGGCTACACCTTC | CASSEKWTGPNYGYTF | TRBJ1-2 | TRBD1 | TRBV6-1 | once
TGTGCCAGCAGCCCCGAAAGCGGGAGGCCATACAATGAGCAGTTCTTC | CASSPESGRPYNEQFF | TRBJ2-1 | TRBD2 | TRBV9 | -
TGCGCCAGCAGCTTGGACGGGTTGGGCAATCAGCCCCAGCATTTT | CASSLDGLGNQPQHF | TRBJ1-5 | - | TRBV5-1 | -
TGTGCCAGTAGTATAGGACAGACACCTCGCACTGAAGCTTTCTTT | CASSIGQTPRTEAFF | TRBJ1-1 | - | TRBV19 | -
TGTGCCAGCAGCCCAGTCCCGCTAGAGTCTGGGGCCAACGTCCTGACTTTC | CASSPVPLESGANVLTF | TRBJ2-6 | - | TRBV7-9 | -
TGTGCCATCAGCGATAGACAGGGCCCCTCCTACGAGCAGTACTTC | CAISDRQGPSYEQYF | TRBJ2-7 | TRBD1 | TRBV10-3 | -
TGCGCCAGCAGCGTAGCCTCGGGGGCCTACAATGAGCAGTTCTTC | CASSVASGAYNEQFF | TRBJ2-1 | - | TRBV5-1 | -
TGTGCCAGCAGTTTAGTTTCGTGGCGCGGGACGGCAGATACGCAGTATTTT | CASSLVSWRGTADTQYF | TRBJ2-3 | - | TRBV27 | -
TGTGCCAGCAGCTCTCAGCGACTAGCGTCCTACAATGAGCAGTTCTTC | CASSSQRLASYNEQFF | TRBJ2-1 | TRBD2 | TRBV7-8 | -
TGTGCCAGCAGTTACGGGACAGGGGTTTATGGCTACACCTTC | CASSYGTGVYGYTF | TRBJ1-2 | TRBD1 | TRBV6-5 | few
TGCGCCAGCAGTGAGTCCCCACAGGATAACATTCAGTACTTC | CASSESPQDNIQYF | TRBJ2-4 | - | TRBV10-2 | -
TGTGCCAGCTCACGGGATAGGGGAGCGGGCCAAGAGACCCAGTACTTC | CASSRDRGAGQETQYF | TRBJ2-5 | - | TRBV18 | -
TGCGCCAGCAGCTTGGCAGGTTTTTACGGCCACAATGAGCAGTTCTTC | CASSLAGFYGHNEQFF | TRBJ2-1 | - | TRBV5-1 | -
TGTGCCAGCAGTGAAAGGGCAGGGGGAAGAAACACCATATATTTT | CASSERAGGRNTIYF | TRBJ1-3 | TRBD1 | TRBV2 | few
TGTGCCAGCTCAGGAGGTAGAGGTGTCTTGGAGACCCAGTACTTC | CASSGGRGVLETQYF | TRBJ2-5 | - | TRBV18 | -
TGTGCCAGCAGTGATGTGGCGGGGGGCACAGATACGCAGTATTTT | CASSDVAGGTDTQYF | TRBJ2-3 | TRBD2 | TRBV25-1 | -
TGCGCCAGCAGCTACTTACTCACGGGAGGACTAGCGGGGACCACAGATACGCAGTATTTT | CASSYLLTGGLAGTTDTQYF | TRBJ2-3 | TRBD2 | TRBV5-1 | -
TGTGCCAGCAGGGGGGGGGTAGCGGTCTACAATGAGCAGTTCTTC | CASRGGVAVYNEQFF | TRBJ2-1 | TRBD2 | TRBV2 | -
TGTGCCAGCAAGCGCCCAGGGAAAGTAGGTCAGCCCCAGCATTTT | CASKRPGKVGQPQHF | TRBJ1-5 | - | TRBV2 | -
TGTGCCAGCAGCTTAGGCATACTAGCGGAGAGGAGGTACACCTTC | CASSLGILAERRYTF | TRBJ1-2 | - | TRBV7-2 | -
TGCAGCGTTGAAGGCGGACAGAATCAGCCCCAGCATTTT | CSVEGGQNQPQHF | TRBJ1-5 | - | TRBV29-1 | -
TGTGCCAGTAGTATAGGAACGGGACTCGACTATGGCTACACCTTC | CASSIGTGLDYGYTF | TRBJ1-2 | - | TRBV19 | -
TGTGCCAGCAGCTTGGGGAAGGGAGGGAGTGAAAAACTGTTTTTT | CASSLGKGGSEKLFF | TRBJ1-4 | - | TRBV7-9 | -
TGTGCCAGCAGCCGGACTAGCGGGACCTACAATGAGCAGTTCTTC | CASSRTSGTYNEQFF | TRBJ2-1 | TRBD2 | TRBV6-1 | -
TGTGCCAGCAGGCAGGGAGGGGGTAACACTGAAGCTTTCTTT | CASRQGGGNTEAFF | TRBJ1-1 | - | TRBV14 | -
TGTGCCAGCAATCGACAGATTGCAACTAATGAAAAACTGTTTTTT | CASNRQIATNEKLFF | TRBJ1-4 | - | TRBV6-5 | -
TGTGCCTGGAGCCCAGGGACAGCTGATGAAAAACTGTTTTTT | CAWSPGTADEKLFF | TRBJ1-4 | TRBD1 | TRBV30 | -